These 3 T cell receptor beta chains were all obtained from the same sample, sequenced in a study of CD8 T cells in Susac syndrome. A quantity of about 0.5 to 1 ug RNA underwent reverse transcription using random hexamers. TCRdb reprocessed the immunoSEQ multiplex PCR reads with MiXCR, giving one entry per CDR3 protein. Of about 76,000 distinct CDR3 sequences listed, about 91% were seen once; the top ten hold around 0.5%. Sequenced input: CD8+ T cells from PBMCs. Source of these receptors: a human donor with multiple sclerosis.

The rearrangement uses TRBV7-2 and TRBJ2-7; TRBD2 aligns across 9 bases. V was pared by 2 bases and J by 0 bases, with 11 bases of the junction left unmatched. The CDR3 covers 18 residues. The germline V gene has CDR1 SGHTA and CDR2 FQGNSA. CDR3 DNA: TGTGCCAGCAGCTTAATGGCGGGAGGGCCTCATCTCTCCTACGAGCAGTACTTC. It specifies CASSLMAGGPHLSYEQYF.

CDR3 DNA sequence: TGCAGTGCTAGGCATTATGGGACTAGCGGGACTCAAGAGACCCAGTACTTC. It is translated as CSARHYGTSGTQETQYF. V and J are TRBV20-1 and TRBJ2-5; 13 bases map to TRBD2. This CDR3 region has 17 residues. Germline V gene lookup returns CDR1 DFQATT and CDR2 SNEGSKA (reference sequence). J gave up 2 bases and V 3 bases, and 9 bases lay outside the gene matches.

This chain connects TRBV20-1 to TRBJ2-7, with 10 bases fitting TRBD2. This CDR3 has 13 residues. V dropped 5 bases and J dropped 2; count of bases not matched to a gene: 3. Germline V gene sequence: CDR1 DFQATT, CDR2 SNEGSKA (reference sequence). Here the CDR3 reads CSAGLADAYEQYF. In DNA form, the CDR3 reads TGCAGTGCTGGACTAGCGGATGCCTACGAGCAGTACTTC.